This T cell receptor beta chain appears in the sequencing data of a study of molecular identifiers for immune sequencing clone quantification. Study findings and constraints: Among about a million naive cells, spiked Jurkat TCR RNA from a single cell was reportedly detectable.

This clonotype was found a few times. Its target is not known. The CDR3 contains 13 residues. Trimming left V 4 bases short and J 5 bases short, with 12 bases between. The germline V gene encodes CDR1 MNHNS and CDR2 SASEGT. Listed TCR primers and previously described methods were used for bulk TCR libraries. MiXCR, run by TCRdb on the PCR reads, gives a single entry per CDR3 protein. The repertoire holds about 54,000 distinct CDR3 sequences, with less than 25% as singletons. Sequences were obtained from naive CD8+ T cells from blood, with Jurkat cell RNA spiked in. Subset noted: FACS-sorted CD8+CD4-CCR7+CD45RA+ naive T cells. This TCR derives from a human donor in good health. Some libraries in this study had Jurkat cell RNA spiked in. The genes are TRBV6-1 and TRBJ2-7, with D perhaps assigned TRBD1 or TRBD2 (6 bases each). The CDR3 loop is CASSGPGEDEQYF. CDR3 DNA sequence: TGTGCCAGCAGTGGCCCAGGGGAGGACGAGCAGTACTTC.